One sample yielded the 25 T cell receptor beta chains listed below, sequenced in a study of blood T cell repertoires in COVID-19. The table came from immunoSEQ multiplex PCR; TCRdb's copy has only in-frame clones and leaves some out. The sample yields about 110,000 clones, 71% seen once. What was sequenced was peripheral blood. All receptors derive from a human donor with acute or convalescent COVID-19. The donor label of this sample is uncertain.

This chain connects TRBV2 to TRBJ1-1, with D maybe TRBD1 (6 bases). CDR3 length equals 15 residues. The germline V and J ends were trimmed by 4 bases and 0 bases, with 12 bases remaining between them. The germline CDR1 and CDR2 sequences are SNHLY and FYNNEI. CDR3 in DNA: TGTGCCAGCAGTGGTCGACAGGCTATGAACACTGAAGCTTTCTTT. Amino acids: CASSGRQAMNTEAFF.

On this clone itself: The sample holds other DNA sequences that translate to the same CDR3. J is TRBJ1-3 and V is TRBV3-1 (or the pseudogene TRBV3-2), with D uncertain. The CDR3 has 15 amino acids. Germline V gene sequence: CDR1 LGHDT, CDR2 YNNKEL (reference sequence). V shed 4 bases and J shed 0 bases, with 10 bases lying between them. This chain's CDR3 is CASSPRVSSGNTIYF. In DNA form, the CDR3 reads TGTGCCAGCAGCCCCCGGGTCAGCTCTGGAAACACCATATATTTT.

The J gene is TRBJ1-5, the V gene TRBV27; tentatively, D is TRBD1 (6 bases). The CDR3 sequence is 14 residues long. Deletions cut 4 bases from V and 6 bases from J, with 13 bases between. From germline, CDR1 is MNHEY and CDR2 SMNVEV (reference sequence). DNA for the CDR3: TGTGCCAGCAGTTACAGGGTAGGTCGTCAGCCCCAGCATTTT. Protein product: CASSYRVGRQPQHF.

V and J are TRBV6-5 and TRBJ2-2, with 10 bases fitting TRBD2. This CDR3 has 15 amino acids. In germline, CDR1 is MNHEY, CDR2 SVGAGI. The J segment lost 4 bases and the V segment lost 6 bases, leaving 5 bases of the junction unmatched. Here the CDR3 DNA reads TGTGCCAGCAGCACCGGGACTAGCGCCACCGGGGAGCTGTTTTTT. This encodes CASSTGTSATGELFF.

For the CDR3, the DNA is TGTGCCAGCAGTTCGGACAGGGGGCGGCAAGAGACCCAGTACTTC. Translated, it gives CASSSDRGRQETQYF. The chain uses TRBV6-5 and TRBJ2-5, with 11 bases lining up with TRBD1. CDR3 length: 15 residues. Germline values: CDR1 MNHEY, CDR2 SVGAGI. The V segment lost 4 bases and the J segment 2 bases; nucleotides outside the gene matches: 3.

CDR3 bases: TGTGCCAGCTCACCCGGGACAGTGGATAATTCACCCCTCCACTTT. Translated: CASSPGTVDNSPLHF. The chain recombines TRBV18 with TRBJ1-6, with 7 bases lining up with TRBD1. Unmatched junction bases numbered 4, after V lost 3 bases and J lost 5 bases. Germline lookup yields CDR1 KGHSH and CDR2 LQKENI. The CDR3 is 15 residues long.

This clone has a single count. The rearrangement uses TRBV11-2 and TRBJ2-7, with 8 bases aligning to TRBD1. The CDR3 runs 14 residues. After removal of 1 base from V and 5 bases from J, the junction contained 4 bases not matched to a gene. Germline V gene data show CDR1 as SGHAT and CDR2 as FQNNGV. CDR3 amino acids: CASSLGLQGDEQYV. The CDR3 DNA sequence: TGTGCCAGCAGCTTAGGCTTACAGGGGGACGAGCAGTACGTC.

Only one count was recorded for this clone. The chain is built from TRBV5-4 and TRBJ1-4; 7 bases agree with TRBD1. V dropped 0 bases and J dropped 7; count of bases not matched to a gene: 6. Germline V gene data show CDR1 as SGHNT and CDR2 as YYREEE (reference sequence). The CDR3 runs to 15 residues. DNA for the CDR3: TGTGCCAGCAGCTTGGCTAACAGGGGCGGTGAAAAACTGTTTTTT. Translation gives CASSLANRGGEKLFF.

This clone was counted a few times. The chain combines TRBV3-1 (or the pseudogene TRBV3-2) with TRBJ2-1; no reliable D call. Germline CDR1 reads LGHDT; CDR2 reads YNNKEL (reference sequence). This CDR3 has 19 residues. Trimming cost V 1 base and J 5 bases, with 24 bases left between them. CDR3 nucleotide sequence: TGTGCCAGCAGCCAAGGTATTTGGCTAGATATGTCCCCTGACAATGAGCAGTTCTTC. Translated, it gives CASSQGIWLDMSPDNEQFF.

In DNA, the CDR3 is TGTGCCAGTAGTATTTCGGGACAGGGTTCCTACGAGCAGTACTTC. It codes for CASSISGQGSYEQYF. This chain connects TRBV19 to TRBJ2-7, with 9 bases aligning to TRBD1. Germline V lookup: CDR1 LNHDA, CDR2 SQIVND (reference sequence). V lost 3 bases and J lost 1; bases outside the gene matches: 4. The CDR3 sequence is 15 residues long.

The chain employs TRBV2 and TRBJ1-2, with 7 bases fitting TRBD1. The CDR3 loop spans 14 amino acids. V was pared by 0 bases and J by 7 bases, with 5 bases of the junction left unmatched. CDR1 and CDR2 (germline): SNHLY, FYNNEI. The CDR3 region is CASSEAPHRGGYTF. The CDR3 DNA reads TGTGCCAGCAGTGAAGCACCACACAGGGGTGGCTACACCTTC.

This sequence joins TRBV6-1 and TRBJ1-1; no clear D. This CDR3 is built from 11 residues. The V gene's germline CDR1 is MNHNS and CDR2 SASEGT. Between the trimmed V and J ends, which lost 1 base and 11 bases, there was a span of 8 bases. CDR3 amino acids: CASSEELRAFF. In DNA, the CDR3 is TGTGCCAGCAGTGAAGAATTGAGGGCTTTCTTT.

This rearrangement joins TRBV3-1 (or the pseudogene TRBV3-2) to TRBJ1-3; D unclear. The V gene lost 4 bases and the J gene lost 0 bases, with 7 bases spanning the gap. The germline V gene has CDR1 LGHDT and CDR2 YNNKEL (reference sequence). The CDR3 has 14 residues. Written as DNA, the CDR3 is TGTGCCAGCAGCCCACACAGCTCTGGAAACACCATATATTTT. Protein sequence: CASSPHSSGNTIYF.

This chain uses TRBV10-1 with TRBJ1-2; TRBD1 aligns across 7 bases. Germline V gene data show CDR1 as WNHNN and CDR2 as SYGVQD (reference sequence). The CDR3 runs 18 residues. The V segment lost 1 base and the J segment 5 bases; nucleotides outside the gene matches: 16. CDR3 loop: CASSEYLGQVSGKYGYTF. The CDR3 bases are TGCGCCAGCAGTGAGTATCTCGGACAGGTGAGTGGGAAATATGGCTACACCTTC.

The chain uses TRBV11-2 and TRBJ1-6; D is uncertain. The CDR3 runs to 14 residues. Looked up from germline, CDR1 is SGHAT and CDR2 is FQNNGV. Trimming pared 1 base from V and 9 bases from J, leaving 10 bases between. The CDR3 DNA reads TGTGCCAGCAGCTTAGCTCAGGCCGCTTCACCCCTCCACTTT. Its translation is CASSLAQAASPLHF.

The chain combines TRBV5-1 with TRBJ1-4, with 9 bases that match TRBD1. Germline V gene sequence: CDR1 SGHRS, CDR2 YFSETQ. This CDR3 has 16 amino acids. The trim removed 2 bases at V and 0 bases at J, leaving 2 bases unmatched. CDR3 sequence: CASSLGTGSTNEKLFF. The CDR3 coding sequence is TGCGCCAGCAGCTTAGGGACAGGGTCAACTAATGAAAAACTGTTTTTT.

V and J are TRBV5-5 and TRBJ1-1; D ambiguous. Germline V CDR1 and CDR2: SGHKS, YYEKEE (reference sequence). The V gene lost 0 bases and the J gene lost 4 bases, with 10 bases spanning the gap. This CDR3 is 14 amino acids long. The CDR3: CASSLEWGGTEAFF. As DNA, the CDR3 is TGTGCCAGCAGCTTGGAATGGGGAGGCACTGAAGCTTTCTTT.

This clone was counted only a few times. The V gene is TRBV27, the J gene TRBJ1-1; tentatively, D is TRBD1 (5 bases). V was pared by 7 bases and J by 5 bases, with 14 bases between. CDR3 length equals 13 residues. CDR1 MNHEY and CDR2 SMNVEV come from the germline V gene (reference sequence). CDR3 loop: CASKIQDGTEAFF. In nucleotides, the CDR3 is TGTGCCAGCAAGATACAGGACGGGACTGAAGCTTTCTTT.

This clone was counted ten times or more. This chain uses TRBV7-8 with TRBJ1-1, with a weak D call TRBD1 (6 bases). Germline V gene lookup returns CDR1 SGHVS and CDR2 FQNEAQ. CDR3 size: 16 residues. The ends were cut back, 1 base at V and 5 bases at J, with 17 bases in the middle. Here the CDR3 reads CASSLGSGAGSTEAFF. DNA of the CDR3: TGTGCCAGCAGCTTAGGGTCAGGGGCAGGAAGTACTGAAGCTTTCTTT.

The V and J genes are TRBV7-9 and TRBJ2-7, with D possibly TRBD1 on 6 matching bases. This CDR3 comprises 15 residues. Germline V CDR1 and CDR2: SEHNR, FQNEAQ (reference sequence). V lost 5 bases and J 3 bases, leaving 17 bases between the germline ends. CDR3 sequence: CASSPNQQGHYEQYF. For the CDR3, the DNA is TGTGCCAGCAGCCCAAACCAACAGGGTCACTACGAGCAGTACTTC.

The rearrangement uses TRBV2 and TRBJ2-5, with 9 bases identical to TRBD2. CDR1 SNHLY and CDR2 FYNNEI come from the germline V gene. The CDR3 length is 14 residues. V was pared by 4 bases and J by 5 bases, with 5 bases of the junction left unmatched. The CDR3 is CASSGQRGDETQYF. CDR3 nucleotides: TGTGCCAGCAGTGGACAGCGGGGGGATGAGACCCAGTACTTC.

The V gene is TRBV9, the J gene TRBJ1-1; D gene ambiguous. Germline V gives CDR1 SGDLS, CDR2 YYNGEE. This CDR3 spans 15 amino acids. With 4 bases removed from V and 1 base from J, the gap between germline ends came to 14 bases. CDR3 DNA: TGTGCCAGCAGCATACTAGGCGGAGGGAACACTGAAGCTTTCTTT. This translates into CASSILGGGNTEAFF.

This clone was seen a handful of times. The rearrangement uses TRBV5-1 and TRBJ1-2; TRBD1 matches at 9 bases. CDR3 length: 12 amino acids. Germline CDR1 reads SGHRS; CDR2 reads YFSETQ. V was clipped by 5 bases and J by 7 bases; unmatched bases: 3. CDR3: CASSDRGAGYTF. The CDR3 DNA reads as TGCGCCAGCAGTGACAGGGGGGCTGGCTACACCTTC. The complete variable domain, with remaining parts taken from reference TRBV5-1 and TRBJ1-2, reads KAGVTQTPRYLIKTRGQQVTLSCSPISGHRSVSWYQQTPGQGLQFLFEYFSETQRNKGNFPGRFSGRQFSNSRSEMNVSTLELGDSALYLCASSDRGAGYTFGSGTRLTVV.

J is TRBJ1-1 and V is TRBV6-6, with 10 bases lining up with TRBD1. The CDR3 is 14 residues long. From germline, CDR1 is MNHNY and CDR2 SVGAGI (reference sequence). V lost 6 bases to trimming and J lost 4 bases; unmatched junction nucleotides: 5. CDR3 in DNA: TGTGCCAGCAGGGATTGGACAGGGGGCACTGAAGCTTTCTTT. It codes for CASRDWTGGTEAFF.

This clone has just a few counts. This sequence joins TRBV9 and TRBJ2-5; no firm D call. This CDR3 is 14 amino acids long. The V gene lost 0 bases and the J gene lost 1 base, with 7 bases spanning the gap. Germline V gene sequence: CDR1 SGDLS, CDR2 YYNGEE. DNA of the CDR3: TGTGCCAGCAGCGTAGCTTCCTTCCAAGAGACCCAGTACTTC. Its translation is CASSVASFQETQYF.